What follows is one T cell receptor (beta chain) and its context. Its target is not known. The data stem from a study of follicular helper T cells after annual influenza vaccination. Background on the study: Across the 2013-2014, 2014-2015 and 2015-2016 vaccination seasons, some subjects were resampled. Study-wide results and caveats: ICOS+CD38+ cTfh clonality tracked population frequency, and its change tracked circulating plasmablast change.

Regarding time point: 2014-2015 season, pre-vaccination. Sequencing used immunoSEQ multiplex PCR; TCRdb keeps in-frame clones, though not all of them. The sample contains under 15,000 clones, 60% to 80% of which appear only once. CDR3 length: 15 residues. The germline gives CDR1 SEHNR, CDR2 FQNEAQ (reference sequence). Trimming stripped 2 bases from V and 6 bases from J, with 16 bases between. The material was CXCR5- memory CD4+ T cells sorted from blood, obtained on the day of influenza vaccination. This clonotype originated in an adult who received the influenza vaccine. The chain links TRBV7-9 to TRBJ1-1; D not resolved. CDR3 bases: TGTGCCAGCAGCTTATTTCCGGCTGGAGACCCTGAAGCTTTCTTT. Translation gives CASSLFPAGDPEAFF.